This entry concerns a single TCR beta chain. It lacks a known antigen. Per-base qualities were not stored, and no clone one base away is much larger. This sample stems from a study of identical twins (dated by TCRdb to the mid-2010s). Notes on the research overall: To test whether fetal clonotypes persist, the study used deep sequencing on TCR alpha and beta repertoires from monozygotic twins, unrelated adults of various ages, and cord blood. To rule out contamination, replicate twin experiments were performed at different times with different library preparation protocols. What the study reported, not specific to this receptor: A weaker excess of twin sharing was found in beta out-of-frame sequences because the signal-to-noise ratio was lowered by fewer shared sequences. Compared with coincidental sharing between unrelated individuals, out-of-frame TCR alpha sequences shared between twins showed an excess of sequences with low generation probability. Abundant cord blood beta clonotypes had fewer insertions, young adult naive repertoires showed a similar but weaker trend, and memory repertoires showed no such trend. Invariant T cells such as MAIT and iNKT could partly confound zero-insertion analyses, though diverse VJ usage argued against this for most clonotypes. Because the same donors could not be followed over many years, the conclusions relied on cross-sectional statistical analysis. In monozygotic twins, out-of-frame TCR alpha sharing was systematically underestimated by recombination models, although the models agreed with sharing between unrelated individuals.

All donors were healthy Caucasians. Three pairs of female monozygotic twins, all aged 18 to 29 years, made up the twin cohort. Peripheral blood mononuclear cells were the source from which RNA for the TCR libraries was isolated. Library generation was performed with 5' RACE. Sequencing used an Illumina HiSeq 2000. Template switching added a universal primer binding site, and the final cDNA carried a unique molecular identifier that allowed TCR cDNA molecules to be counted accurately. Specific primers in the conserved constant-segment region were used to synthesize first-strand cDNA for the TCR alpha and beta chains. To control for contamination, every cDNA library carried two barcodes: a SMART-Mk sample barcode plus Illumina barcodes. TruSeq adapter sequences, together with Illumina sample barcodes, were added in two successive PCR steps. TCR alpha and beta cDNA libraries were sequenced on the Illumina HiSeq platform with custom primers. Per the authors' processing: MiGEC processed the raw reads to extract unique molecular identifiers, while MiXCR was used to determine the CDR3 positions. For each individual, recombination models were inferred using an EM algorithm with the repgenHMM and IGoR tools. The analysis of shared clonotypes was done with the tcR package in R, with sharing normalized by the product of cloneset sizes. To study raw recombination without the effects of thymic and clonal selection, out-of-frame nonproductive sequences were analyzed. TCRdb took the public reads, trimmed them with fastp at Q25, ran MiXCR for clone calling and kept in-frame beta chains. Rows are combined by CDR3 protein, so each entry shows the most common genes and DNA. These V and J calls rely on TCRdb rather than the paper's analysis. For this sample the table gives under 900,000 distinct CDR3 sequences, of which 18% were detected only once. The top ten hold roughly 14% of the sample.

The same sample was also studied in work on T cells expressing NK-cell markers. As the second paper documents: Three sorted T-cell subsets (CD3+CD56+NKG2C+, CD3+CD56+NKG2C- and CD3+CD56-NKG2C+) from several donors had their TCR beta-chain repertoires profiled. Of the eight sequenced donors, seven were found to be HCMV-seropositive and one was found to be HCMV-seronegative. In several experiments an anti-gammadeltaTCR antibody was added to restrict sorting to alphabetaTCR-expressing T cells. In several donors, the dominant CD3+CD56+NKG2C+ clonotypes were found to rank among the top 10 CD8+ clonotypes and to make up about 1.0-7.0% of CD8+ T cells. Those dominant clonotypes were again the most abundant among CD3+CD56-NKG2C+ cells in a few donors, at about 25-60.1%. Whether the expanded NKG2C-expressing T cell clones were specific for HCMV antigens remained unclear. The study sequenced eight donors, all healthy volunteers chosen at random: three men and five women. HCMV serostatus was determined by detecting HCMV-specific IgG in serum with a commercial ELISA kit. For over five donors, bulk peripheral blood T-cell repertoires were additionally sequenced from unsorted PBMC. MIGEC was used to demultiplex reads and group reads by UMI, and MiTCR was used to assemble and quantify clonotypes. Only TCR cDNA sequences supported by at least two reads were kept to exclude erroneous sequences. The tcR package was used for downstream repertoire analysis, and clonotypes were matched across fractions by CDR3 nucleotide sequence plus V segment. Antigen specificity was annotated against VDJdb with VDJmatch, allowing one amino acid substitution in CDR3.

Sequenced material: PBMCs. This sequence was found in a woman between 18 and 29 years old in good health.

The CDR3 in this case is CASSFLGQGPYSGYTF. The nucleotides are TGTGCCAGCAGTTTCCTTGGACAGGGACCTTATAGCGGCTACACCTTC. In this chain, TRBV6-5 is recombined with TRBJ1-2, with 8 middle bases fitting TRBD1. The CDR3 measures 16 amino acids from cysteine to phenylalanine. Only the CDR3 region is kept as DNA, spanning 48 bases read in frame from base 1. The germline V gene gives CDR1 as MNHEY and CDR2 as SVGAGI. V ends up 4 bases short and J 8 bases short, with an unmatched junction base count of 15.